This TCR beta chain appears in the sequencing data of a study of CD8 T cells in Susac syndrome. Study-level points and caveats: As acknowledged by the study, its TCR sequencing and HLA analysis included a relatively small number of individuals.

Peripheral blood CD8+ and CD4+ T cells were profiled by TCR beta sequencing. Negative isolation was used for CD8+ and CD4+ T cells, and FACS enrichment was applied to TEMRA cells. Points on this clonotype: No antigen is known for it.

Random hexamers were used to reverse transcribe an amount of roughly 0.5 to 1 ug RNA. TCRdb processed the immunoSEQ multiplex PCR reads anew with MiXCR; each CDR3 protein has one entry. The sample contains about 130,000 distinct CDR3 sequences, around 86% of which appear only once. V was cut by 1 base and J by 5 bases, with 11 bases left in between. The germline gives CDR1 GTSNPN, CDR2 SVGIG (reference sequence). CDR3 length equals 13 residues. The sequence derives from a human donor with multiple sclerosis. What was sequenced was CD8+ T cells from PBMCs. The V gene is TRBV30, the J gene TRBJ1-1; no clear D. CDR3: CAWSAEEATEAFF. The CDR3 nucleotides are TGTGCCTGGAGTGCCGAAGAGGCAACTGAAGCTTTCTTT.